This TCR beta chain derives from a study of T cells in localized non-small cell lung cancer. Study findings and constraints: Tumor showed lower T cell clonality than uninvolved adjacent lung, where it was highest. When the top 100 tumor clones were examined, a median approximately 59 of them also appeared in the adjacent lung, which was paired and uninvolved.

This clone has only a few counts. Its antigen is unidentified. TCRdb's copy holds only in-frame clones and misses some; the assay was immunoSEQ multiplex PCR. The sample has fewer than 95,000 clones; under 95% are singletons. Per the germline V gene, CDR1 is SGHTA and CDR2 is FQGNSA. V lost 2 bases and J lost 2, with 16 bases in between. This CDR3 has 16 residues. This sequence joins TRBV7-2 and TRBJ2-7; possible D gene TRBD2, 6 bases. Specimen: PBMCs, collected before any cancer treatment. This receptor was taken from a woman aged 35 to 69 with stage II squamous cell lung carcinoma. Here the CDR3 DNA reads TGTGCCAGCAGCTTATACCCGGCGGGAAGGCCCTACGAGCAGTACTTC. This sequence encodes CASSLYPAGRPYEQYF.